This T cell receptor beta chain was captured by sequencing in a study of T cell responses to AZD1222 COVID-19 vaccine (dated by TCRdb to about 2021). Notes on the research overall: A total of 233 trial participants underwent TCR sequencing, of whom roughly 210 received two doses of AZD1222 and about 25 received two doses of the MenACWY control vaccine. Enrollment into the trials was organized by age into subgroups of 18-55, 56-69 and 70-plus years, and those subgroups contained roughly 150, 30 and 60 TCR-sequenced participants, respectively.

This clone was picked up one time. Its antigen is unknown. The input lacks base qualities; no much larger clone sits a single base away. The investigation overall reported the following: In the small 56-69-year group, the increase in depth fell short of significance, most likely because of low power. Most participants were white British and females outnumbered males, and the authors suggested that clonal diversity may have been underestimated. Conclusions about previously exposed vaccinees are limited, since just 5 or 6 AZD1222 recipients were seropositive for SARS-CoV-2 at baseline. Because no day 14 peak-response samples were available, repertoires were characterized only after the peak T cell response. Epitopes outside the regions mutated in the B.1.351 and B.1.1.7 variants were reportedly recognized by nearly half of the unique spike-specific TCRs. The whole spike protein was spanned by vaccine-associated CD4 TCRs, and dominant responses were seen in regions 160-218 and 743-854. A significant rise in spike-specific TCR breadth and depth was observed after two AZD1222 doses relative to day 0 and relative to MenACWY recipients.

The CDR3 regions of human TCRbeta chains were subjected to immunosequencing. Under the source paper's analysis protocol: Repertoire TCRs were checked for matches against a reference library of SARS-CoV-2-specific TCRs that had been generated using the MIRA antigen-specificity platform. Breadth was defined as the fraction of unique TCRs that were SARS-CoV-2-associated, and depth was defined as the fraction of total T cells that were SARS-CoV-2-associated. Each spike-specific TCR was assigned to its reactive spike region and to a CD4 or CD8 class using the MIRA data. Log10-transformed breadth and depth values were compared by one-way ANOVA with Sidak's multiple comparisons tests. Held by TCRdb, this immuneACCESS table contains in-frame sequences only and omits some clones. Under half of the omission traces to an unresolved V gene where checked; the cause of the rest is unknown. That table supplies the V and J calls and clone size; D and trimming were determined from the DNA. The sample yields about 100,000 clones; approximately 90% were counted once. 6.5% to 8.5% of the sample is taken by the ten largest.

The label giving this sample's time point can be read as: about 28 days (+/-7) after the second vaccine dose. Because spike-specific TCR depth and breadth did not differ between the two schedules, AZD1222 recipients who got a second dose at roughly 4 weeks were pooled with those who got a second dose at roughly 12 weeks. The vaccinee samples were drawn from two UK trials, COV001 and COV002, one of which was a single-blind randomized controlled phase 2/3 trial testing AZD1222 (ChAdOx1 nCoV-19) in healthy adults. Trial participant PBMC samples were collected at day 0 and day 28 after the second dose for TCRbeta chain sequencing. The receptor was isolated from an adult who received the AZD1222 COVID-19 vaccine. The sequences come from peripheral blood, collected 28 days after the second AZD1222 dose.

CDR3 loop: CASSSPGTAKQETQYF. Here is the DNA: TGTGCCAGTAGTAGTCCCGGGACAGCGAAGCAAGAGACCCAGTACTTC. Here the chain combines TRBV19 and TRBJ2-5, with TRBD1 matching 7 junction bases. CDR1 and CDR2, looked up from the germline V gene (reference sequence), are LNHDA and SQIVND. For this chain, trimming is 4 bases at the V end and 2 bases at the J end, and the number of junction bases without a gene match is 10. The CDR3 numbers 16 residues from cysteine through phenylalanine. Only the CDR3 portion is preserved as DNA: 48 bases, with reading frame beginning at the first base.